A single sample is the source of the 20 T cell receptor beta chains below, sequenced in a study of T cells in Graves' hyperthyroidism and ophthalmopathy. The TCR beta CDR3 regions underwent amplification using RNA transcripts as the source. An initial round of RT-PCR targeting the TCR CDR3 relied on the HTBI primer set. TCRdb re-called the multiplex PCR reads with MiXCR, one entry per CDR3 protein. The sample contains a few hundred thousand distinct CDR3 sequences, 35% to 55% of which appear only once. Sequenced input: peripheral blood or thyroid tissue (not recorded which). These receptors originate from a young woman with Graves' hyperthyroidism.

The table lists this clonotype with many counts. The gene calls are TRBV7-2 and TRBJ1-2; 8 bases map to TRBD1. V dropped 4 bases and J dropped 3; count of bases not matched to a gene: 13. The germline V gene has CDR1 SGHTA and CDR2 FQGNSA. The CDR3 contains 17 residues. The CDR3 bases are TGTGCCAGCAGCTCCGGACAGGGCCTGTCTACTTACTATGGCTACACCTTC. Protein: CASSSGQGLSTYYGYTF.

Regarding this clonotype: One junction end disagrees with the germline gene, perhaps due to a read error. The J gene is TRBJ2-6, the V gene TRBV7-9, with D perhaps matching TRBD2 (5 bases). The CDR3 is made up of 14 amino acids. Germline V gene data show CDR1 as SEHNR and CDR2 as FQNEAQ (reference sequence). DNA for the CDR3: TGTGCCAGCAGCTTAGCAGTGAACACCGGGGAGCTGTACTTC. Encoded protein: CASSLAVNTGELYF.

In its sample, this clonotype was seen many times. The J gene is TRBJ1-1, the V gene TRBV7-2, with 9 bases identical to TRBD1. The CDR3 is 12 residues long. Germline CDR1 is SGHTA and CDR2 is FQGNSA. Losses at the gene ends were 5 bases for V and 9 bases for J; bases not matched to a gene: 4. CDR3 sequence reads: CASSVGQGQAFF. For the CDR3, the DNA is TGTGCCAGCAGCGTCGGACAGGGGCAAGCTTTCTTT.

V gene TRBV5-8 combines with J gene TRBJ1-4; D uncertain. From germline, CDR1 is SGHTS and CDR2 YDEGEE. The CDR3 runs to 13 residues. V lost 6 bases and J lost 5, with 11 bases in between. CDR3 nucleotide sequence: TGTGCCAGCATGCCAGCCTACAATGAAAAACTGTTTTTT. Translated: CASMPAYNEKLFF.

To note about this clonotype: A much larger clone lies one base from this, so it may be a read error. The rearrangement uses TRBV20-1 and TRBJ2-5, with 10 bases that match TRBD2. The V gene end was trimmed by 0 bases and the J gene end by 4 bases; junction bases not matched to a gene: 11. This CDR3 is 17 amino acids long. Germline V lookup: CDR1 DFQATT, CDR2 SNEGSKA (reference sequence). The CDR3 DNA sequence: TGCAGTGCTAGAGATGAAACTAGCGGGATGGGAGGAGAGACCCAGTACTTC. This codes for CSARDETSGMGGETQYF.

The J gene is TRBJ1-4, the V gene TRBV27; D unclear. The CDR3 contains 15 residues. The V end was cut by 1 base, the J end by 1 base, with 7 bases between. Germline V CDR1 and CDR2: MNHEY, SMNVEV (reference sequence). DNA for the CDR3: TGTGCCAGCAGTTTATTCGGAGTAACTAATGAAAAACTGTTTTTT. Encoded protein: CASSLFGVTNEKLFF.

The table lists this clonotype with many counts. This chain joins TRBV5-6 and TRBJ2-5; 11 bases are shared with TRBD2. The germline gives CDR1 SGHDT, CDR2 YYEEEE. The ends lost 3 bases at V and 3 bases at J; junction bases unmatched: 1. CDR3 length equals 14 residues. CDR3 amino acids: CASSSGLAEETQYF. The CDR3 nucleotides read TGTGCCAGCAGCTCGGGACTAGCGGAAGAGACCCAGTACTTC.

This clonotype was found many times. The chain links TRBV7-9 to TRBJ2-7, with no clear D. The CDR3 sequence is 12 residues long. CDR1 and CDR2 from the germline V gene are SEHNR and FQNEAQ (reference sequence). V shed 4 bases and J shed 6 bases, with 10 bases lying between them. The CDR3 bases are TGTGCCAGCAGCTCGTGGCCTGGCGAGCAGTACTTC. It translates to CASSSWPGEQYF.

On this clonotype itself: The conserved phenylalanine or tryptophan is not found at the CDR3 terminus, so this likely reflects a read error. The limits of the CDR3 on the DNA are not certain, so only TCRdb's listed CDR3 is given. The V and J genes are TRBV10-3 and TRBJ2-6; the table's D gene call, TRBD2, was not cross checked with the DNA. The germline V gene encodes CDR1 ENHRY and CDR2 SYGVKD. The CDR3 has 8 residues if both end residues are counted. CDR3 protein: CAISESAS.

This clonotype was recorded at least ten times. CDR3 residues: CATSDWTTNTGELFF. The CDR3 region has the DNA TGTGCCACCAGTGATTGGACAACGAACACCGGGGAGCTGTTTTTT. J is TRBJ2-2 and V is TRBV24-1; D might be TRBD1 (5 bases). The V and J ends lost 2 bases and 0 bases respectively, with 6 bases between them. Per germline, CDR1 KGHDR and CDR2 SFDVKD. CDR3 size: 15 residues.

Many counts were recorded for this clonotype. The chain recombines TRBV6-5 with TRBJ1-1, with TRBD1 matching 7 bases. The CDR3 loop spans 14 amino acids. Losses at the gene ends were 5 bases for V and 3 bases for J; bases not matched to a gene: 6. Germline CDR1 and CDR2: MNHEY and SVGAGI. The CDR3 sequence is CASSERGRYTEAFF. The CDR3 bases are TGTGCCAGCAGTGAAAGGGGGCGGTACACTGAAGCTTTCTTT.

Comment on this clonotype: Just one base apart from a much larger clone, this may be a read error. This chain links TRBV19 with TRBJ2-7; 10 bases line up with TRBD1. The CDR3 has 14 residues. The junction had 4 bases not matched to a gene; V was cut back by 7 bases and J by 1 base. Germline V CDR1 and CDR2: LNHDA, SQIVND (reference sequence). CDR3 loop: CASILGQGSYEQYF. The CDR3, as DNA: TGTGCCAGTATCCTGGGACAGGGGTCCTACGAGCAGTACTTC.

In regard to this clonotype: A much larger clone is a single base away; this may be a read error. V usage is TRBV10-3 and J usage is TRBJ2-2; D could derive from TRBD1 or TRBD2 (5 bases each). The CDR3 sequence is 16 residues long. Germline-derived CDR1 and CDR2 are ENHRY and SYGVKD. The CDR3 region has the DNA TGTGCCAGCAGTCGTACCGGGGCAGGGCGGACCGGGGAGCTGTTTTTT. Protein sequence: CASSRTGAGRTGELFF.

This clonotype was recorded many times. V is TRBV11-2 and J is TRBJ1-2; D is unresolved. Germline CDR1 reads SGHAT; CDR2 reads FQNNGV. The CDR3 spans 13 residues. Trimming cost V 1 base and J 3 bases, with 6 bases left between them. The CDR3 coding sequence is TGTGCCAGCAGCTTAGGCGAGGACTATGGCTACACCTTC. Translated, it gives CASSLGEDYGYTF.

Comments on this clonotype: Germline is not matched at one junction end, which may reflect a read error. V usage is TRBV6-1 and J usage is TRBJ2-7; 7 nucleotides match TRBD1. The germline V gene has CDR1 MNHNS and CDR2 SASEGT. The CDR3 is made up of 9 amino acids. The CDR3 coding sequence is TGTGCCAGCATAGTAGGACAGGACTTC. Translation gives CASIVGQDF.

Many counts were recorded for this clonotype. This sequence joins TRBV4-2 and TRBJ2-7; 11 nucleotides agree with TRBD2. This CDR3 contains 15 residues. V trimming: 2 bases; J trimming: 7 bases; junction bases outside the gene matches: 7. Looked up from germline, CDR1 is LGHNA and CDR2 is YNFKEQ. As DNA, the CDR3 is TGTGCCAGCAGCCAAATACTAGCGGGAGCTGGAGAGCAGTACTTC. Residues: CASSQILAGAGEQYF.

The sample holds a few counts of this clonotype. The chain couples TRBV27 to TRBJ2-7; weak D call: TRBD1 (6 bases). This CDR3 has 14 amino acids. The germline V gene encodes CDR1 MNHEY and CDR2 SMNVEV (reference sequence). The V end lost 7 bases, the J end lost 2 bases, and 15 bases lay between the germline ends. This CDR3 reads CASTTGTNPYEQYF. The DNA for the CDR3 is TGTGCCAGCACAACCGGGACAAATCCCTACGAGCAGTACTTC.

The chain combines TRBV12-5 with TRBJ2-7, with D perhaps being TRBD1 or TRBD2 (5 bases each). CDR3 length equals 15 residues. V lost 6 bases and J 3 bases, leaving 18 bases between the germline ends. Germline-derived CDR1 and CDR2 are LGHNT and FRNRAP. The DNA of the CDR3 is TGTGCTAGTGGAGGGGCTGGGTCGGGGCACTACGAGCAGTACTTC. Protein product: CASGGAGSGHYEQYF.

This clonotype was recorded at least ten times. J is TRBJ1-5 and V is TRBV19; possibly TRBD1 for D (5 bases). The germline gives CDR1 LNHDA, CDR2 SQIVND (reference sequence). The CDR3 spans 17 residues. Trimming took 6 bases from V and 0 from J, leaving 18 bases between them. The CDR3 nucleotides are TGTGCCAGTAGGAACCTAGGGACGGACCGTAGCAATCAGCCCCAGCATTTT. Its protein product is CASRNLGTDRSNQPQHF.

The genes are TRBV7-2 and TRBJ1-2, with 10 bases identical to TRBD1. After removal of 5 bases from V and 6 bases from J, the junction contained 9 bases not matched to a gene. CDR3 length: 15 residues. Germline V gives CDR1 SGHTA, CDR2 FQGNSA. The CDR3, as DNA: TGTGCCAGCAGCACTCGGACAGGGGGAGGTGATGGCTACACCTTC. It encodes CASSTRTGGGDGYTF.